This T cell receptor (beta chain) was profiled in a study of regulatory T cells (dated by TCRdb to 2016 to 2019). For the wider study: T-cell receptor beta repertoires of sorted regulatory, conventional CD4+ and CD8+ T cells were compared between CD3G-deficient patients and healthy controls. General conclusions and limits of the study: Restricted unique TRB V-J pairs and skewed V and J gene usage were observed in patient repertoires, most markedly in regulatory T cells. Hydrophobic residues at CDR3 positions 6 and 7 were enriched in conventional CD4+ T cells from CD3G-deficient patients, which suggests more self-reactive specificities.

The multiplex PCR used 52 forward TRBV primers and 13 reverse TRBJ primers, with assay-based and computational corrections for amplification bias. Rearranged TRB loci were amplified from genomic DNA by multiplex PCR within the immunoSEQ assay. Sequencing of the TRB amplicons was done on an Illumina HiSeq platform. The source study handled its data this way. Custom algorithms error-filtered the raw sequences and aligned them to reference gene sequences, after which the immunoSEQ online tools were used for analysis. Frequencies of productive and nonproductive TRB rearrangements were evaluated among both unique and total sequences. For TRB CDR3 positions 6 and 7, hydrophobicity together with amino acid composition served as the basis for assessing self-reactivity potential. Prism software was used to run t tests, Mann-Whitney tests or two-way ANOVA for comparisons between groups. TCRdb retrieved this table from immuneACCESS and kept in-frame rearrangements only. Not all clones are present; in checked studies, unresolved V genes account for under half, and no reason is known for the remainder. V and J calls and clone size are given by that table; D and trimming were obtained from the DNA. The sample table records 25,000 to 40,000 clones; 93% of these occur just once. About 0.99% of the sample goes to the ten largest clones.

There are a few counts of this clone. Which antigen it targets is not known. Qualities for individual bases were not recorded, and no much larger clone is one base off. V gives up 3 bases and J gives up 5 bases, and the segment between their germline ends measures 17 bases. The CDR3 goes from the cysteine to the phenylalanine over 15 residues. The sequence is cut down to CDR3 DNA, 45 bases in frame from base 1. The germline V gene specifies MNHNS as CDR1 and SASEGT as CDR2. Every CD3G-deficient patient showed evidence of autoimmunity, and the autoimmunity was more severe in two of the patients. At the time of testing, the patients were between 2 and 39 years old, and their CD4+ and CD8+ T cells had reduced naive proportions and increased memory proportions. CD4+ cells were FACS-sorted into CD25-high CD127-low regulatory T cells and CD25-low CD127-high conventional CD4+ T cells. A handful of individuals with CD3G deficiency made up the patient group. Patient samples and clinical data were obtained from an international physician network spanning the United States, Europe and Asia. Peripheral blood mononuclear cells were isolated by Ficoll density separation.

This receptor was obtained from a child under 10 years old with CD3G deficiency. The sample comprised conventional CD4+ T cells sorted from blood. The rearrangement joined TRBV6-1 to TRBJ2-7; the D gene identity is not certain. Read as DNA, the sequence is TGTGCCAGCAGTGAGTTAAGCAGTGGTTTGAACGAGCAGTACTTC. The resulting protein is CASSELSSGLNEQYF.